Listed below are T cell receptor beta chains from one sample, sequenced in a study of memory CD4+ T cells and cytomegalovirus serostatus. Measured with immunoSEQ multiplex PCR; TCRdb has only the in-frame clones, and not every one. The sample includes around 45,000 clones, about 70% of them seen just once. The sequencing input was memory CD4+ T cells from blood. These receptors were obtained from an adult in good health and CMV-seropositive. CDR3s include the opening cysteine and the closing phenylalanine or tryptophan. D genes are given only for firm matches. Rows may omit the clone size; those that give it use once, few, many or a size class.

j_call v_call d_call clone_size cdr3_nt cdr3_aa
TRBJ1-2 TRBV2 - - TGTGCCAGCAGTGCGGTCAGGGCCGGCTACACCTTC CASSAVRAGYTF
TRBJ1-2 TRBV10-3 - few TGTGCCATCAGTGAGTACCCCTCCTATGGCTACACCTTC CAISEYPSYGYTF
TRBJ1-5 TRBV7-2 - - TGTGCCAGCAGCTTAGTCCCGCAAGGCCAGCCCCAGCATTTT CASSLVPQGQPQHF
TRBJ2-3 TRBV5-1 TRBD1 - TGCGCCAGCAGCTTGTTGAGGGGGCGGGATACGCAGTATTTT CASSLLRGRDTQYF
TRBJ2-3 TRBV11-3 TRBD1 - TGTGCCAGCAGCAAACGGACAGGGTCGGGCACAGATACGCAGTATTTT CASSKRTGSGTDTQYF
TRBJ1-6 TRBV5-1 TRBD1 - TGCGCCAGCAGCCCGCGGATGGACAGGGGAAATTCACCCCTCCACTTT CASSPRMDRGNSPLHF
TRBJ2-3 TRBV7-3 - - TGTGCCAGCAGCTTGGGGCCGATGAGTAATACGCAGTATTTT CASSLGPMSNTQYF
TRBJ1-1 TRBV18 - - TGTGCCAGCTCACCAAACCGGGAGACTGAAGCTTTCTTT CASSPNRETEAFF
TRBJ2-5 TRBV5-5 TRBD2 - TGTGCCAGCAGCTCCCTAGCGGGGGGCCGGGAAGAGACCCAGTACTTC CASSSLAGGREETQYF
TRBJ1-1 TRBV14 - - TGTGCCAGCAGCCAAGATCTTCAGGGAGAAGCTTTCTTT CASSQDLQGEAFF
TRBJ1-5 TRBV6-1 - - TGTGCCAGCAGTGACAGGGTCCAGCCCCAGCATTTT CASSDRVQPQHF
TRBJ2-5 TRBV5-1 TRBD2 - TGCGCCAGCAGCTTGGAAGGCGGGGGGACCCAGTACTTC CASSLEGGGTQYF
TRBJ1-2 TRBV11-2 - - TGTGCCAGCAGTCGCAGCTGGGGTGAGGGCTACACCTTC CASSRSWGEGYTF
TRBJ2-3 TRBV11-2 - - TGTGCCAGCAGCTTAGATCGACTGACCCCAGATACGCAGTATTTT CASSLDRLTPDTQYF
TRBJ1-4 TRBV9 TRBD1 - TGTGCCAGCAGCGTGGGGACAGGTGACGGAGGACTGTTTTTT CASSVGTGDGGLFF
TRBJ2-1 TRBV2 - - TGTGCCAGCAGTGAAGGTAGGGATCGGGATGAGCAGTTCTTC CASSEGRDRDEQFF
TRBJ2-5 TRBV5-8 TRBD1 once TGTGCCAGCAGCCCCTTTCGGACAGGGGATCAAGAGACCCAGTACTTC CASSPFRTGDQETQYF
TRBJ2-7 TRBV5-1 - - TGCGCCAGCAGCTATGCCTACGAGCAGTACTTC CASSYAYEQYF
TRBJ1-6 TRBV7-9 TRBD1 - TGTGCCAGCAGCGTGGGTGGCGGACAGGGAGAGGTGGCCAATTCACCCCTCCACTTT CASSVGGGQGEVANSPLHF
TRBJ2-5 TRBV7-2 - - TGTGCCAGCAGCTTAACGTCAGGGGAAGAGACCCAGTACTTC CASSLTSGEETQYF
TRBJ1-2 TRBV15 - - TGTGCCACCAGCAGAGATCGGAATGACTATGGCTACACCTTC CATSRDRNDYGYTF
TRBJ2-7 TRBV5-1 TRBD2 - TGCGCCAGCAGCTTCGATAGCGGGGGCGTGTACGAGCAGTACTTC CASSFDSGGVYEQYF
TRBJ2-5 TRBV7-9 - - TGTGCCAGCACGAACGGGGAGACCCAGTACTTC CASTNGETQYF
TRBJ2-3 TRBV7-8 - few TGTGCCAGCAGCCTAGGGACTGCAACAGATACGCAGTATTTT CASSLGTATDTQYF
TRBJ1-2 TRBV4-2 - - TGTGCCAGCAGCCAAGAGGTGTTAGGAGCGATATATGGCTACACCTTC CASSQEVLGAIYGYTF
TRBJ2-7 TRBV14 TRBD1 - TGTGCCAGCAGCCAAGCCCGACGGGGACAGGGGGTCGAGCAGTACTTC CASSQARRGQGVEQYF
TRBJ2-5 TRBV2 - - TGTGCCAGCAGTGTAGGGGGGGTGGCGGAGACCCAGTACTTC CASSVGGVAETQYF
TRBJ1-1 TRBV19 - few TGTGCCAGTAGATTAAGTGGTAGGGCGTTAGTGAACACTGAAGCTTTCTTT CASRLSGRALVNTEAFF
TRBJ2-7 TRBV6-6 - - TGTGCCAGCAGTTACTCGCCTTACGAGCAGTACTTC CASSYSPYEQYF
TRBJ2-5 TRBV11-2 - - TGTGCCAGCAGCCCCTCCCTAATAGAGACCCAGTACTTC CASSPSLIETQYF
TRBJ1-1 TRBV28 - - TGTGCCAGCCTTAATGTGGGGCGAAGAACTGAAGCTTTCTTT CASLNVGRRTEAFF
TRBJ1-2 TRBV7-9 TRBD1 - TGTGCCAGCAGCTTAGAACCCGGCAGGGGGTATTTCGGCTACACCTTC CASSLEPGRGYFGYTF
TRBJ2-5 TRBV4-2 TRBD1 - TGTGCCAGCAGCCAAGATCTCGGGACAGGGACAGAGACCCAGTACTTC CASSQDLGTGTETQYF
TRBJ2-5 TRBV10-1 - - TGCGCCAGCAGTGTGCAGGGCTACCAAGAGACCCAGTACTTC CASSVQGYQETQYF
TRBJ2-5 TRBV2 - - TGTGCCAGTTACGCCCCCGTAGGGAGTCAAGAGACCCAGTACTTC CASYAPVGSQETQYF
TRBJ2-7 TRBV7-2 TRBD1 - TGTGCCAGCAGCGCAGGGACAGGACCCGGCGAGCAGTACTTC CASSAGTGPGEQYF
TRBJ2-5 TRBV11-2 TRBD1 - TGTGCCAGCAGCTTAGATGGCGGGACAGGGGGCGGAGAGACCCAGTACTTC CASSLDGGTGGGETQYF
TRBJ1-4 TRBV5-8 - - TGTGCCAGCAGCAGGGAAGACGATGAAAAACTGTTTTTT CASSREDDEKLFF
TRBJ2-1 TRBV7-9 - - TGTGCCAGCAGCTTCCGGGGTTTAGGCAATGAGCAGTTCTTC CASSFRGLGNEQFF
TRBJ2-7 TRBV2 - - TGTGCCAGCAGTGAATCTCTCGGCCTCGACTACGAGCAGTACTTC CASSESLGLDYEQYF
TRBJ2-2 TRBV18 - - TGTGCCAGCGCTTTCAACAGGGCCGGGGAGCTGTTTTTT CASAFNRAGELFF
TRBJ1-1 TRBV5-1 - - TGCGCCAGCAGCTTGTTCTCAGAGGATTGGGCTTTCTTT CASSLFSEDWAFF
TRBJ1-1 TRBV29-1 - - TGCAGCGTTGAAGATTCATTTGGAGGGACTTGGAACACTGAAGCTTTCTTT CSVEDSFGGTWNTEAFF
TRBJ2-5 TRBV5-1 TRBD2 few TGCGCCAGCAGCTTGGCTAGCGGGGGGTCCCAAGAGACCCAGTACTTC CASSLASGGSQETQYF
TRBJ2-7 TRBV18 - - TGTGCCAGCTCACCTTTTGGGGCCGACTACGAGCAGTACTTC CASSPFGADYEQYF
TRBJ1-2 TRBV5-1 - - TGCGCCAGCAGCTTGACCCCTAATGGCTACACCTTC CASSLTPNGYTF
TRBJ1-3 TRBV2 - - TGTGCCAGCAGTGACGGCAGGGTACCTGGAAACACCATATATTTT CASSDGRVPGNTIYF
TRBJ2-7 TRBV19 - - TGTGCCAGTAGTATCGGGCTTGTCTACGAGCAGTACTTC CASSIGLVYEQYF
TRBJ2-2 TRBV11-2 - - TGTGCCAGCAGCTTAGTGCGCCTAGCAGTCACCGGGGAGCTGTTTTTT CASSLVRLAVTGELFF
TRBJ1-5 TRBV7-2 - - TGTGCCAGCAGCTTAGGGGGAGATGGCAATCAGCCCCAGCATTTT CASSLGGDGNQPQHF
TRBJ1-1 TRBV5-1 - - TGCGCCAGCAGTCAAACAGTTAACACTGAAGCTTTCTTT CASSQTVNTEAFF
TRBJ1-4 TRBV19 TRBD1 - TGTGCCAGTAGTCTTCACAACGGACAGGTTGAAAAACTGTTTTTT CASSLHNGQVEKLFF
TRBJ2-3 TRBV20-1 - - TGCAGTGCTAGCCTCACAGATACGCAGTATTTT CSASLTDTQYF
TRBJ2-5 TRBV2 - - TGTGCCAGCATTTTCCCAAGGGAGACCCAGTACTTC CASIFPRETQYF
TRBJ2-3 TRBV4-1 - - TGCGCCAGCAGCCAAGACCCCTTCGAACAGGGCGTCACAGATACGCAGTATTTT CASSQDPFEQGVTDTQYF
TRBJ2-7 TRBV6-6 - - TGTGCCAGCAGTTACGGAACAGTCCTCGAGCAGTACTTC CASSYGTVLEQYF
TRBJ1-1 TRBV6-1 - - TGTGCCAGCAGTGAGGGTCTGGGGATAGAGGACACTGAAGCTTTCTTT CASSEGLGIEDTEAFF
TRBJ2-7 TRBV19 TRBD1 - TGTGCCAGTAGTAAGGACAGGGGATACGAGCAGTACTTC CASSKDRGYEQYF
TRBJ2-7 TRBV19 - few TGTGCCAGTAGTTCCCGGGACGGAACCTACGAGCAGTACTTC CASSSRDGTYEQYF